A selection of T cell receptor beta chains follows, all from one sample in a study of blood T cells in healthy people across ages. Each CDR3 protein is one row after TCRdb ran MiXCR on the 5' RACE reads. The data hold under 950,000 distinct CDR3 sequences, with about 24% observed a single time. The sample was blood. These receptors were obtained from a man between 65 and 85 years old in good health. The CDR3 runs from the conserved cysteine through the conserved F or W.

v_call: TRBV9
cdr3_aa: CASSVSRGTDTQYF

v_call: TRBV29-1
cdr3_aa: CSVEWGGNYGYTF

v_call: TRBV7-7
cdr3_aa: CASSPNPGTTGETQYF

v_call: TRBV29-1
cdr3_aa: CSVVHALSTDTQYF

v_call: TRBV7-8
cdr3_aa: CASSLNPSTEAFF

v_call: TRBV7-2
cdr3_aa: CASKARADEKLFF

v_call: TRBV3-1
cdr3_aa: CASSQVSSRYTF

v_call: TRBV29-1
cdr3_aa: CSAGDRAGNTIYF

v_call: TRBV20-1
cdr3_aa: CSGSVGVSAFF

v_call: TRBV28
cdr3_aa: CASSLLVRADNEQFF

v_call: TRBV20-1
cdr3_aa: CSASLSGRPDTQYF

v_call: TRBV3-1
cdr3_aa: CASSQDWVQEPQHF

v_call: TRBV7-9
cdr3_aa: CASSLDGQGAGGYTF

v_call: TRBV6-5
cdr3_aa: CASSRGLIYNEQLF

v_call: TRBV7-1
cdr3_aa: CASSSGTGVDSGYTF

v_call: TRBV6-5
cdr3_aa: CASSYLTGSSYNEQFF

v_call: TRBV7-2
cdr3_aa: CASSSLAGVYTGELFF

v_call: TRBV2
cdr3_aa: CASSEAPSGSSYNEQFF

v_call: TRBV7-9
cdr3_aa: CASSLFMHGEKLFF

v_call: TRBV7-9
cdr3_aa: CASSLLQGFNYGYTF

v_call: TRBV12-3/TRBV12-4
cdr3_aa: CASSLAGYAGNTIYF

v_call: TRBV6-4
cdr3_aa: CASSGQISGGYTF

v_call: TRBV6-6
cdr3_aa: CASSYTQRPIYF

v_call: TRBV7-8
cdr3_aa: CASSLGTRLVLDTQYF

v_call: TRBV27
cdr3_aa: CASSFHRQGASDYTF

v_call: TRBV10-3
cdr3_aa: CAISEGQGSSTDTQYF

v_call: TRBV20-1
cdr3_aa: CSASGGGNTEAFF

v_call: TRBV20-1
cdr3_aa: CSARRDRVGNEQFF

v_call: TRBV19
cdr3_aa: CASSIRQTLAKNIQYF

v_call: TRBV12-3/TRBV12-4
cdr3_aa: CASRRLGPDTRYF

v_call: TRBV27
cdr3_aa: CASTSGARNEKLFF

v_call: TRBV27
cdr3_aa: CASSLPGTTDTQYF

v_call: TRBV4-3
cdr3_aa: CASSRKTLDTQYF

v_call: TRBV13
cdr3_aa: CASRPTGGGETQYF

v_call: TRBV6-2/TRBV6-3
cdr3_aa: CASSGTAQYGYTF

v_call: TRBV6-2/TRBV6-3
cdr3_aa: CASSNHGTANQPQHF

v_call: TRBV6-6
cdr3_aa: CASSTVYEQFF

v_call: TRBV3-1
cdr3_aa: CASSQASANTEAFF

v_call: TRBV19
cdr3_aa: CASSIGQGFSDTQYF

v_call: TRBV5-6
cdr3_aa: CASSQGIRVGADEQFF

v_call: TRBV24-1
cdr3_aa: CATSDRTGTRKYNEQFF

v_call: TRBV18
cdr3_aa: CASSLTERQGAEAFF

v_call: TRBV19
cdr3_aa: CASKASGYEQYF

v_call: TRBV5-1
cdr3_aa: CASSPGASGSVYEQYF

v_call: TRBV9
cdr3_aa: CASSLTTDLSEQFF

v_call: TRBV20-1
cdr3_aa: CSAFTSNSGNTIYF